These 8 T cell receptor beta chains came from one sample sequenced in a study of vaccination effects on CD4 cells after COVID-19. This table comes from immunoSEQ multiplex PCR, and its TCRdb copy is limited to in-frame clones, with some not included. The sample gives tens of thousands of clones, around 74% of which show up once; roughly 3.5% is in the top ten. No antigens are known for them. Before sequencing took place, the ViraFEST assay used viral peptide pools to expand antigen-specific CD4+ T cells. CD4+ T cells were isolated after less than 13 days of culture. Absence of prior SARS-CoV-2 infection characterized the vaccine recipients, who showed negative nucleocapsid antibodies. The sequenced sample was CD4+ T cells from PBMCs cultured with SARS-CoV-2 spike peptides, obtained before COVID-19 vaccination. These receptors were obtained from a human donor who received a COVID-19 vaccine.

The chain links TRBV6-6 to TRBJ2-7; 10 bases line up with TRBD1. The CDR3 has 16 amino acids. J was trimmed by 1 base and V by 0 bases; bases with no gene match: 3. Per germline, CDR1 MNHNY and CDR2 SVGAGI (reference sequence). CDR3 residues: CASSYSGDRGSYEQYF. The DNA for the CDR3 is TGTGCCAGCAGTTACTCAGGGGACAGGGGTTCCTACGAGCAGTACTTC.

The chain uses TRBV5-6 and TRBJ2-7; no firm D call. V gave up 3 bases and J gave up 3 bases, with 4 bases separating them. The CDR3 is 11 amino acids. From germline, CDR1 is SGHDT and CDR2 YYEEEE. The DNA for the CDR3 is TGTGCCAGCAGCTCCCACTACGAGCAGTACTTC. It is translated as CASSSHYEQYF.

The sample holds one count of this clone. The chain links TRBV10-1 to TRBJ1-2; D gene uncertain. Trimming left V 0 bases short and J 4 bases short, with 9 bases between. The CDR3 contains 14 residues. Germline CDR1 is WNHNN and CDR2 is SYGVQD (reference sequence). CDR3 protein: CASSESMGSYGYTF. CDR3 nucleotides: TGCGCCAGCAGTGAGTCGATGGGAAGCTATGGCTACACCTTC.

DNA for the CDR3: TGTTCGACTAGCGGGAGGCGCTATGAGCAGTTCTTC. Translation gives CSTSGRRYEQFF. The chain couples TRBV15 to TRBJ2-1; 13 bases are a match to TRBD2. The CDR3 runs 12 residues. Germline assignment: CDR1 LNHNV and CDR2 YYDKDF (reference sequence).

V and J are TRBV5-1 and TRBJ2-3; 7 bases fit TRBD2. CDR1 and CDR2 (germline): SGHRS, YFSETQ. The CDR3 covers 17 residues. The junction had 12 bases not matched to a gene; V was cut back by 0 bases and J by 5 bases. CDR3 sequence: CASSLDPSGVVLDTQYF. CDR3 DNA sequence: TGCGCCAGCAGCTTGGATCCCAGCGGGGTGGTGTTAGATACGCAGTATTTT.

This clone was seen a few times. This chain connects TRBV6-5 to TRBJ1-6, with 7 bases that match TRBD1. V was pared by 7 bases and J by 8 bases, with 8 bases of the junction left unmatched. The V gene's germline CDR1 is MNHEY and CDR2 SVGAGI. This CDR3 has 14 residues. CDR3 nucleotide sequence: TGTGCCAGCACCTCGGGGCAGGGGGATTCACCCCTCCACTTT. Translating it yields CASTSGQGDSPLHF.

A few counts support this clone. The rearrangement joins TRBV6-5 to TRBJ2-5; 7 bases are shared with TRBD2. The CDR3 has 16 residues. With 2 bases clipped from V and 2 bases from J, the junction kept 8 bases outside the gene matches. From germline, CDR1 is MNHEY and CDR2 SVGAGI. The CDR3 region has the DNA TGTGCCAGCAGTTACGGTCCCGGGCGGGGGCAAGAGACCCAGTACTTC. Translated: CASSYGPGRGQETQYF.

The gene calls are TRBV29-1 and TRBJ1-1; D unclear. The germline gives CDR1 SQVTM, CDR2 ANQGSEA. The CDR3 is 13 amino acids. Trimming took 4 bases from V and 0 from J, leaving 9 bases between them. Here the CDR3 reads CSVAESMNTEAFF. The CDR3, as DNA: TGCAGCGTTGCCGAATCGATGAACACTGAAGCTTTCTTT.